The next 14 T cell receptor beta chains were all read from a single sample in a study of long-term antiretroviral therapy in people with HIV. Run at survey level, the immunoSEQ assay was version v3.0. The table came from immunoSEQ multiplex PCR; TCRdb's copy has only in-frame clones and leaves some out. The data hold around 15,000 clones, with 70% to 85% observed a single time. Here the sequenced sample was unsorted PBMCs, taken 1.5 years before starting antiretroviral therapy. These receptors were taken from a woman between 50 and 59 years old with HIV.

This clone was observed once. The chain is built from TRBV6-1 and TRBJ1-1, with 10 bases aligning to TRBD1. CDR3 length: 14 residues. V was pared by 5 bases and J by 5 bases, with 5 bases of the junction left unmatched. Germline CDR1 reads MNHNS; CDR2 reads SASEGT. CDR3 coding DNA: TGTGCCAGCAGTAATGGACAGGGGGGGACTGAAGCTTTCTTT. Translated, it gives CASSNGQGGTEAFF.

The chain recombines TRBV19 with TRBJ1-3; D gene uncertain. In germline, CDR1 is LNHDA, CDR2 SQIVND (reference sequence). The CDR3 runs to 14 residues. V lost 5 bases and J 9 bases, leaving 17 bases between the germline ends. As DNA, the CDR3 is TGTGCCAGTAGTTTACTGGCCCCATCAGGCACCATATATTTT. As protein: CASSLLAPSGTIYF.

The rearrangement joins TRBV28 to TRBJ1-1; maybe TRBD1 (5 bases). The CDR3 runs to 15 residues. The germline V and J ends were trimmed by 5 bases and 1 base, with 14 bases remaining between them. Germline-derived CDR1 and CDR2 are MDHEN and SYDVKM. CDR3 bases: TGTGCCAGCAGTCGACCGAATCAGGGGAACACTGAAGCTTTCTTT. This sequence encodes CASSRPNQGNTEAFF.

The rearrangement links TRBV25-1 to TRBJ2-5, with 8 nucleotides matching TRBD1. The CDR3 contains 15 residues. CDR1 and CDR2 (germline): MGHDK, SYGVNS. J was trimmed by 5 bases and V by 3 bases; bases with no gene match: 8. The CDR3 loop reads CASSDSRGLGETQYF. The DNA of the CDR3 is TGTGCCAGCAGTGATTCCAGGGGGCTTGGGGAGACCCAGTACTTC.

The CDR3 DNA follows: TGTGCCAGCAGGGTCTCTGGAAACACCATATATTTT. This encodes CASRVSGNTIYF. The chain recombines TRBV2 with TRBJ1-3; D is unclear. Trimming took 6 bases from V and 0 from J, leaving 3 bases between them. Germline V gene sequence: CDR1 SNHLY, CDR2 FYNNEI. The CDR3 length is 12 residues. The whole variable domain, remainder taken from reference TRBV2 and TRBJ1-3, is EPEVTQTPSHQVTQMGQEVILRCVPISNHLYFYWYRQILGQKVEFLVSFYNNEISEKSEIFDDQFSVERPDGSNFTLKIRSTKLEDSAMYFCASRVSGNTIYFGEGSWLTVV.

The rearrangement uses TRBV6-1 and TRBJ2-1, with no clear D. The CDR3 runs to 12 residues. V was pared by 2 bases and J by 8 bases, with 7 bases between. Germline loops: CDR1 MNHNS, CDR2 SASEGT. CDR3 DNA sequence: TGTGCCAGCAGTGAATTGGGCGATGAGCAGTTCTTC. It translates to CASSELGDEQFF.

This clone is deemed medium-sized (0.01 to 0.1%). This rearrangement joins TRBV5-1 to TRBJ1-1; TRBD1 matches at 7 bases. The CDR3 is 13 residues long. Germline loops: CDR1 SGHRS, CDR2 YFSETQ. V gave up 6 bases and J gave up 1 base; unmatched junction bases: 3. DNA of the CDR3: TGCGCCAGCAATCCAGGGGGGAACACTGAAGCTTTCTTT. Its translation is CASNPGGNTEAFF.

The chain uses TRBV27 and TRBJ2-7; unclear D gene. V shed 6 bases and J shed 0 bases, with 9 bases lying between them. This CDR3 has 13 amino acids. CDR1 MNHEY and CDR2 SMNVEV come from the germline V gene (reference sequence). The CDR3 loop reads CASSRSFSYEQYF. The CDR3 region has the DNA TGTGCCAGCAGCCGGTCCTTCTCCTACGAGCAGTACTTC.

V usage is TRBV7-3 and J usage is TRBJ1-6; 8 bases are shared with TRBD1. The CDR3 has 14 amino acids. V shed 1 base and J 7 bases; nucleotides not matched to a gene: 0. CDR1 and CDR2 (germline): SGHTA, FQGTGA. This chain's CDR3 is CASSLNRGNSPLHF. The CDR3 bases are TGTGCCAGCAGCTTAAACAGGGGGAATTCACCCCTCCACTTT.

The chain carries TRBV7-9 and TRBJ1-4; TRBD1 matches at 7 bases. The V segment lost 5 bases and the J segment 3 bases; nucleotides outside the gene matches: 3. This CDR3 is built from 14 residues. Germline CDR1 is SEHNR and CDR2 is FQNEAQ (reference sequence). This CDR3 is CASSLGQSNEKLFF. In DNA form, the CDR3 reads TGTGCCAGCAGCCTGGGACAGTCTAATGAAAAACTGTTTTTT.

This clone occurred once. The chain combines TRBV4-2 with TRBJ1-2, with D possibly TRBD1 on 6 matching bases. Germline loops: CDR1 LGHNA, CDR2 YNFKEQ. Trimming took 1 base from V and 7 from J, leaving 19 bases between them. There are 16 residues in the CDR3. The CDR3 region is CASSQGPGPGAGGYTF. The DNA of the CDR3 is TGTGCCAGCAGCCAAGGCCCGGGACCGGGGGCAGGTGGCTACACCTTC.

The CDR3 is CASSLGTSGGSYEQYF. The DNA for the CDR3 is TGTGCCAGCAGCTTAGGTACTAGCGGGGGATCCTACGAGCAGTACTTC. This chain connects TRBV5-4 to TRBJ2-7; TRBD2 matches 11 bases. This CDR3 is built from 16 residues. The V gene end was trimmed by 2 bases and the J gene end by 1 base; junction bases not matched to a gene: 5. The germline CDR1 and CDR2 sequences are SGHNT and YYREEE (reference sequence).

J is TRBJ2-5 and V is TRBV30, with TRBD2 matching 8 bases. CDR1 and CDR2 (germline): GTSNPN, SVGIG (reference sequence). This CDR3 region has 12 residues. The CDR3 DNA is TGTGGGGTCGGGGGGGGCCCAGAGACCCAGTACTTC. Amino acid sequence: CGVGGGPETQYF. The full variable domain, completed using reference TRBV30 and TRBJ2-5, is SQTIHQWPATLVQPVGSPLSLECTVEGTSNPNLYWYRQAAGRGLQLLFYSVGIGQISSEVPQNLSASRPQDRQFILSSKKLLLSDSGFYLCGVGGGPETQYFGPGTRLLVL.

The CDR3 is CASSSGTGNYNEQFF. DNA of the CDR3: TGCGCCAGCAGCTCCGGGACAGGGAACTACAATGAGCAGTTCTTC. The V gene is TRBV5-1, the J gene TRBJ2-1; 9 bases match TRBD1. The ends lost 3 bases at V and 3 bases at J; junction bases unmatched: 4. This CDR3 has 15 amino acids. Germline V gene data show CDR1 as SGHRS and CDR2 as YFSETQ.